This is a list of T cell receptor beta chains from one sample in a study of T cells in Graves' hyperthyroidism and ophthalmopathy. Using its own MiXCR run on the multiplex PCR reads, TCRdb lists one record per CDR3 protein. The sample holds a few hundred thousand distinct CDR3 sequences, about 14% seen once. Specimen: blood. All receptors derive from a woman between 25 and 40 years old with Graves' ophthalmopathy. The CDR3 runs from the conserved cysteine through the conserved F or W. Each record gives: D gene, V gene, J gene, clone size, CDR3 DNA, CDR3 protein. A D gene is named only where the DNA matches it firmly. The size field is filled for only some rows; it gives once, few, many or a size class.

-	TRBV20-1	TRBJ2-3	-	TGCAGTGCCCTCAGGGGTGGCACAGATACGCAGTATTTT	CSALRGGTDTQYF
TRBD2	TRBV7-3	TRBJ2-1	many	TGTGCCAGCAGCCCTCCTGGGACTAGCGGGGGACCCCACAATGAGCAGTTCTTC	CASSPPGTSGGPHNEQFF
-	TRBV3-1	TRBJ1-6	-	TGTGCCAGCAGCCAACAGGGGACGGACTATAATTCACCCCTCCACTTT	CASSQQGTDYNSPLHF
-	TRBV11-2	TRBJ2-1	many	TGTGCCAGCAGCGCAACCTACAGGGTAAAAGAATACAATGAGCAGTTCTTC	CASSATYRVKEYNEQFF
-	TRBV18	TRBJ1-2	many	TGTGCCAGCTCACCACAGACAGATAACTATGGCTACACCTTC	CASSPQTDNYGYTF
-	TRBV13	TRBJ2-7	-	TGTGCCAGCAGCTTAAGGGGGTATGGGGCTTACGAGCAGTACTTC	CASSLRGYGAYEQYF
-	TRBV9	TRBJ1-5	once	TGTGCCAGCAGCGCAATGGCGGGGCCGAGCGTTCAGCCCCAGCATTTT	CASSAMAGPSVQPQHF
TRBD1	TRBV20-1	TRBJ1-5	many	TGCAGTGCTAGATCAGGACAGGAGGGCAATCAGCCCCAGCATTTT	CSARSGQEGNQPQHF
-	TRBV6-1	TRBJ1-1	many	TGTGCCAGCAGTGAATTGAGAGGGGGACGCTCGACTGAAGCTTTCTTT	CASSELRGGRSTEAFF
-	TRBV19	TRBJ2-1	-	TGTGCCAGCCCCCAATCCCCCGACCTTCCGATGTGGTATGAGCAGTTCTTC	CASPQSPDLPMWYEQFF
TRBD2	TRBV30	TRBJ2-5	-	TGTGCCGGAAACATTGGGGACCCGGGGGGGACCCAGTACTTC	CAGNIGDPGGTQYF
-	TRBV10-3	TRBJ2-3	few	TGTGCCATCAGTGAGTCTGAAGATACGCAGTATTTT	CAISESEDTQYF
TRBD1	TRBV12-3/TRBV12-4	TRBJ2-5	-	TGTGCCAGCAGTTTAGAGGCGGCCGCGGGGGGACAGGGGGCTAAGAGAGAGACCCAGTACTTC	CASSLEAAAGGQGAKRETQYF
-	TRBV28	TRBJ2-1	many	TGTGCCAGCAGTTTAAAACAGAATGAGCAGTTCTTC	CASSLKQNEQFF
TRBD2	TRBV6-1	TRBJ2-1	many	TGTGCCAGCAGTGAAACCCCTGGGGGGGTCAGAATCAGTGAGCAGTTCTTC	CASSETPGGVRISEQFF
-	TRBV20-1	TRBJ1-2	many	TGCAGTGCTAGGAACAGGGCTAACTATGGCTACACCTTC	CSARNRANYGYTF
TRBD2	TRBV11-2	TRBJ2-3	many	TGTGCCAGCAGCTTAGTGGAGCGGGGGTCAGATACGCAGTATTTT	CASSLVERGSDTQYF
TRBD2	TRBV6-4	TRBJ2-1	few	TGTGCCAGCAGTGGCGGGAGCGGGGGGCCCTACAATGAGCAGTTCTTC	CASSGGSGGPYNEQFF
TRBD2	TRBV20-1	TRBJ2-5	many	TGCAGTGCTATCCGACCGGGGGGAGAGACCCAGTACTTC	CSAIRPGGETQYF
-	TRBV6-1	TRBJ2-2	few	TGTGCCAGCAGCACAGGATTTCCCAACACCGGGGAGCTGTTTTTT	CASSTGFPNTGELFF
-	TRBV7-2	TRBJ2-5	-	TGTGCCAGCTCCTACCCCCAGGGTAGCGAGACCCAGTACTTC	CASSYPQGSETQYF
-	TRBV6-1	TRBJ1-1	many	TGTGCCAGCACCAAAGGGGGAGTCGGCAGGGAGAACACTGAAGCTTTCTTT	CASTKGGVGRENTEAFF
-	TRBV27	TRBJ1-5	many	TGTGCCAGCAGTACCGGGCCCCTCAATCAGCCCCAGCATTTT	CASSTGPLNQPQHF
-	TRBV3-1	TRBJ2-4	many	TGTGCCAGCAGCCAAGAAGGGACCAAAAACATTCAGTACTTC	CASSQEGTKNIQYF
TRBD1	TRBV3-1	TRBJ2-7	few	TGTGCCAGCAGCCCTGGGGGGCAGGGGGCGGGTGAGCAGTACTTC	CASSPGGQGAGEQYF
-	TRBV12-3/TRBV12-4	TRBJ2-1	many	TGTGCCAGCAAATTGAACAATGAGCAGTTCTTC	CASKLNNEQFF
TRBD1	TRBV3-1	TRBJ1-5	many	TGTGCCAGCAGCCAAGATGGCAGGGGGCAGCCCCAGCATTTT	CASSQDGRGQPQHF
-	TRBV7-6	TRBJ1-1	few	TGTGCCAGCAGCCCGAGGGTAGGGCGGATGAGCACTGAAGCTTTCTTT	CASSPRVGRMSTEAFF
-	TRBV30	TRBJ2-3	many	TGTGCCTGGGACAGGAGCACAGATACGCAGTATTTT	CAWDRSTDTQYF
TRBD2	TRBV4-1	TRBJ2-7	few	TGCGCCAGCAGCCTGATTCCCCTAGCGGGGGGGAACTACGAGCAGTACTTC	CASSLIPLAGGNYEQYF
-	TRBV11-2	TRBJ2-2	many	TGTGCCAGCAGCTTAGAACCCGCGGGGCAGGCAGTGAACACCGGGGAGCTGTTTTTT	CASSLEPAGQAVNTGELFF
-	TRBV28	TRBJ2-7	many	TGTGCCAGCAGTTTAGACCGGTCCCCCATCTACTACGAGCAGTACTTC	CASSLDRSPIYYEQYF
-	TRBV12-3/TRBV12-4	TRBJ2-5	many	TGTGCCAGCAGTTTGGCGGGGCCGAATCAAGAGACCCAGTACTTC	CASSLAGPNQETQYF
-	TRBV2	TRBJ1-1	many	TGTGCCAGCAGTGATAGGGGTACGAACACTGAAGCTTTCTTT	CASSDRGTNTEAFF
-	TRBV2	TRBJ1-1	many	TGTGCCAGCAGTCTTCTAGATCCAGGGGCCACTGAAGCTTTCTTT	CASSLLDPGATEAFF
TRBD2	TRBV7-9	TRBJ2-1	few	TGTGCCAGCAGCTTAGCAGCGGGGGGTAGCTCCTACAATGAGCAGTTCTTC	CASSLAAGGSSYNEQFF
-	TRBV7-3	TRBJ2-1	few	TGTGCCAGCAGCTTATTTTTTACGGAATACAATGAGCAGTTCTTC	CASSLFFTEYNEQFF
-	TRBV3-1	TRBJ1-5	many	TGTGCCAGCAGCCAAGGGAGGGACGATCAGCCCCAGCATTTT	CASSQGRDDQPQHF
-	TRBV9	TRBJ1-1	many	TGTGCCAGCAGCGGACGGGCGGGGCGGACTGAAGCTTTCTTT	CASSGRAGRTEAFF
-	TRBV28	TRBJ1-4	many	TGTGCCAGCAGTCTCAGCGGGACCCATGAAAAACTGTTTTTT	CASSLSGTHEKLFF
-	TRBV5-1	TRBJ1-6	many	TGCGCCAGCAGCGGGAGAGGGGGGATGGATTCACCCCTCCACTTT	CASSGRGGMDSPLHF
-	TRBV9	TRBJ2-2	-	TGTGCCAGCAGCGTAGTCAGGGAGTCGAACACCGGGGAGCTGTTTTTT	CASSVVRESNTGELFF
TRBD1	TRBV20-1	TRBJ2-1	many	TGCAGTGCTAGAAAGGGGGCCGGTAATGAGCAGTTCTTC	CSARKGAGNEQFF
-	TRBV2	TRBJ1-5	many	TGTGCCAGCAGTTGGGACGGTAGCAATCAGCCCCAGCATTTT	CASSWDGSNQPQHF
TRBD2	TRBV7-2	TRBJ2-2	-	TGTGCCAGCAGGATTCTAGCGGGAGAAACCGGGGAGCTGTTTTTT	CASRILAGETGELFF
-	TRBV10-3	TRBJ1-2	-	TGTGCCATCAAGAGGTCGGGAGGATCCAACTATGGCTACACCTTC	CAIKRSGGSNYGYTF
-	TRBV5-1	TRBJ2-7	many	TGCGCCAGCAGCTTGGCCTTGGCGGGGACCTTCTCCTACGAGCAGTACTTC	CASSLALAGTFSYEQYF
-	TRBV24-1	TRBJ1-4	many	TGTGCCACCAGTGAAACAGGGCGGGAAAAACTGTTTTTT	CATSETGREKLFF
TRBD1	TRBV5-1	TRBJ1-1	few	TGCGCCAGCACGACAGGGGTGAACACTGAAGCTTTCTTT	CASTTGVNTEAFF
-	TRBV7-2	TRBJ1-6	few	TGTGCCAGCAGCGCATATGGTCATTCACCCCTCCACTTT	CASSAYGHSPLHF
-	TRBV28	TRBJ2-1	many	TGTGCCAGCACCCCGACAAAGGGATACTACAATGAGCAGTTCTTC	CASTPTKGYYNEQFF
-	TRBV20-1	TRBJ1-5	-	TGCAGTGCTTCCCCTGCCCTAAATCAGCCCCAGCATTTT	CSASPALNQPQHF
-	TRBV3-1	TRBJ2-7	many	TGTGCCAGCAGCCAAGATAGGTACGAGCAGTACTTC	CASSQDRYEQYF
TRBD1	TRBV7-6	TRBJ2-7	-	TGTGCCAGCAGCACCAGTGGGATGGGACAGGGTTTCCACGAGCGGTACTTC	CASSTSGMGQGFHERYF
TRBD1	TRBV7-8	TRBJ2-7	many	TGTGCCAGCAGCTTAAGGGACAGGCCCTACGAGCAGTACTTC	CASSLRDRPYEQYF
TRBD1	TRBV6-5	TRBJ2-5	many	TGTGCCAGCAGTTACTCAGGGGGCCTCCTCCAAGAGACCCAGTACTTC	CASSYSGGLLQETQYF
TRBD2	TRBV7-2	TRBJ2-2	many	TGTGCCAGCCCCCCCGAAAGTAGCGGGGGCCGGAGAACCGGGGAGCTGTTTTTT	CASPPESSGGRRTGELFF